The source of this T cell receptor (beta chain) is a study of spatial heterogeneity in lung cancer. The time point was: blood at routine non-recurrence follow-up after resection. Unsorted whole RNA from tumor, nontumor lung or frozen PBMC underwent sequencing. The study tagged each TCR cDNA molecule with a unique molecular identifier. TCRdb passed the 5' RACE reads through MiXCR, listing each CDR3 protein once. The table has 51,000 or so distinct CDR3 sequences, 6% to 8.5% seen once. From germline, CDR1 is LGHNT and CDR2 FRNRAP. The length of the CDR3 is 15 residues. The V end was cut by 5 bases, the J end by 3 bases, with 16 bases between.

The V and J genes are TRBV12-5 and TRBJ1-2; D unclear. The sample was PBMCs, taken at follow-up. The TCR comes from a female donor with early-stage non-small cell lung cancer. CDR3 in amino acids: CASGQDPFGYYGYTF. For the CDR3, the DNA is TGTGCTAGTGGTCAAGACCCCTTTGGGTACTATGGCTACACCTTC.